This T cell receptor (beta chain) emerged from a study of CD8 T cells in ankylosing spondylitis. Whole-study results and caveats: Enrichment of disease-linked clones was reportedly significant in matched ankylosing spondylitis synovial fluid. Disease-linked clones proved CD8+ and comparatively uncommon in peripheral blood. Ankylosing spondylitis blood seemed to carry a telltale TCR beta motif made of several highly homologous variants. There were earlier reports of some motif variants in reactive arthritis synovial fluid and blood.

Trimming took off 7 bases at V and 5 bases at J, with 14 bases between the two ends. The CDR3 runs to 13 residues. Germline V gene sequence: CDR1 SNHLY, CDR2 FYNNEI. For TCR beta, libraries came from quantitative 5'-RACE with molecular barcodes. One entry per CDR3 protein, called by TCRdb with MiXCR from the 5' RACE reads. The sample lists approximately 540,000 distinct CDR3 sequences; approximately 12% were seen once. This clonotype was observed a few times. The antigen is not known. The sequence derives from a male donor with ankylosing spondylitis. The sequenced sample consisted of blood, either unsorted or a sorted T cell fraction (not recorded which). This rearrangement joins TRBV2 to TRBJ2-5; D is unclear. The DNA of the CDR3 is TGTGCCAGCAACCGGCGGACGTCGGAGACCCAGTACTTC. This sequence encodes CASNRRTSETQYF. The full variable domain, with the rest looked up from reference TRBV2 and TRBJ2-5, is EPEVTQTPSHQVTQMGQEVILRCVPISNHLYFYWYRQILGQKVEFLVSFYNNEISEKSEIFDDQFSVERPDGSNFTLKIRSTKLEDSAMYFCASNRRTSETQYFGPGTRLLVL.